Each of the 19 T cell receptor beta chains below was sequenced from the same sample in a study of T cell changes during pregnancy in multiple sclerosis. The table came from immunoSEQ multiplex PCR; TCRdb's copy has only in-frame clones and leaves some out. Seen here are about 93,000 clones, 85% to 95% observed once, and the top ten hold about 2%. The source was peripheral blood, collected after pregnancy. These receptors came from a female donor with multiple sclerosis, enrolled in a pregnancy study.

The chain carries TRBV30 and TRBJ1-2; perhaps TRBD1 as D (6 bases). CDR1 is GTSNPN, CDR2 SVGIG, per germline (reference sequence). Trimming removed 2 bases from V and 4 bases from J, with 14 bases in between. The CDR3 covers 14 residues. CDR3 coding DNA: TGTGCCTGGAGTTACTTAGGGGGAAGCTATGGCTACACCTTC. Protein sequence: CAWSYLGGSYGYTF.

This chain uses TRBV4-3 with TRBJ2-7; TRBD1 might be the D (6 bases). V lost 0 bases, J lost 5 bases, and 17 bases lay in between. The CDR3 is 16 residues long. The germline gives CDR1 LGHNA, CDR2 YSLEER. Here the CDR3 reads CASSQEGQGTPHEQYF. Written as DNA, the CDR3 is TGCGCCAGCAGCCAAGAGGGGCAGGGGACACCCCACGAGCAGTACTTC.

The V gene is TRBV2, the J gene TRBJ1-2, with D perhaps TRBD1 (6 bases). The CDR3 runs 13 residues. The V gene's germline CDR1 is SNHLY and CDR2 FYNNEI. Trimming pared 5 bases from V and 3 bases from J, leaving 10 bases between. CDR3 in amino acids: CASSTQGYYGYTF. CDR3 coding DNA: TGTGCCAGCAGTACCCAGGGGTACTATGGCTACACCTTC.

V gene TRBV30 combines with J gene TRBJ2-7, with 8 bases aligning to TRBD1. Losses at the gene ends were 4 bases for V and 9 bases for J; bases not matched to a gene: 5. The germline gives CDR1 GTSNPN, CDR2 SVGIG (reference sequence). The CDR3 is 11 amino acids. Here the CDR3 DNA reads TGTGCCTGGACCGGACAGGGAGGGCAGTACTTC. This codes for CAWTGQGGQYF.

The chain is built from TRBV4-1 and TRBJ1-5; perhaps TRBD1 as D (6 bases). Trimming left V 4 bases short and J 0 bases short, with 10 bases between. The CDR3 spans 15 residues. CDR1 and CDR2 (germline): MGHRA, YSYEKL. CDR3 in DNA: TGCGCCAGCAGCCTGACAGGTGATAGCAATCAGCCCCAGCATTTT. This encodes CASSLTGDSNQPQHF.

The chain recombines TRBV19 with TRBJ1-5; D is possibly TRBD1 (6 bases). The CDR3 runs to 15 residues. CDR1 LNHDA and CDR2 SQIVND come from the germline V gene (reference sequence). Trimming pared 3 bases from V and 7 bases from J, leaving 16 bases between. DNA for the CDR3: TGTGCCAGTAGTATCACTCAGGGGAGAAAGCAGCCCCAGCATTTT. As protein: CASSITQGRKQPQHF.

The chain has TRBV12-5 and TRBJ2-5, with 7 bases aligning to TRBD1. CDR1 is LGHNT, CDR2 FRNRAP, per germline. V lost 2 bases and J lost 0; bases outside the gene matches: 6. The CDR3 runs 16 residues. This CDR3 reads CASGLTRTGYQETQYF. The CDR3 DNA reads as TGTGCTAGTGGTTTGACACGGACAGGCTACCAAGAGACCCAGTACTTC.

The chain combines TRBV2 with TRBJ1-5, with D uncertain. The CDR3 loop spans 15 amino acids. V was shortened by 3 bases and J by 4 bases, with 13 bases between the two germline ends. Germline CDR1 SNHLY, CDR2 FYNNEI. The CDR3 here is CASSDSQLSNQPQHF. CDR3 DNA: TGTGCCAGCAGTGATAGCCAGCTCTCTAATCAGCCCCAGCATTTT. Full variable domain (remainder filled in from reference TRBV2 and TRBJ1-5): EPEVTQTPSHQVTQMGQEVILRCVPISNHLYFYWYRQILGQKVEFLVSFYNNEISEKSEIFDDQFSVERPDGSNFTLKIRSTKLEDSAMYFCASSDSQLSNQPQHFGDGTRLSIL.

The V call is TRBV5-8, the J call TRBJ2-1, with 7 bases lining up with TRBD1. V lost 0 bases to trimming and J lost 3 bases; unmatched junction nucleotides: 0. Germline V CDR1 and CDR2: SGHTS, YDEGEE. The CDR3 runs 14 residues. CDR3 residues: CASSLGDSYNEQFF. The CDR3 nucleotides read TGTGCCAGCAGCTTGGGGGACAGCTACAATGAGCAGTTCTTC.

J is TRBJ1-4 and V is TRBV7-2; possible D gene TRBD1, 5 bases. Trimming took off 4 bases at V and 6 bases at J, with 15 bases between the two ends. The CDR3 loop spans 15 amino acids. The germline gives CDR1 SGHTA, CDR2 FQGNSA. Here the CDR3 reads CASSSPGRGYEKLFF. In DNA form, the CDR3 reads TGTGCCAGCAGCTCGCCCGGGAGGGGCTATGAAAAACTGTTTTTT.

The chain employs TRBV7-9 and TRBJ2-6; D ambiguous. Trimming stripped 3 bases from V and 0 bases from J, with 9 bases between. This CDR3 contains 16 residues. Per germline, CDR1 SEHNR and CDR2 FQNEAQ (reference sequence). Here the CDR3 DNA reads TGTGCCAGCAGCTTGGCTGACAACTCTGGGGCCAACGTCCTGACTTTC. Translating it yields CASSLADNSGANVLTF.

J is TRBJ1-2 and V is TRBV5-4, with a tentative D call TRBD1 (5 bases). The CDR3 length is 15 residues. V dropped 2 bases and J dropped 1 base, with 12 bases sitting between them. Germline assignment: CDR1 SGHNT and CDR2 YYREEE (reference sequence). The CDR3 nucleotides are TGTGCCAGCAGCTTCGACAGAGCCTTTAACTATGGCTACACCTTC. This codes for CASSFDRAFNYGYTF. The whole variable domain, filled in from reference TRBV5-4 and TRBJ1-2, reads ETGVTQSPTHLIKTRGQQVTLRCSSQSGHNTVSWYQQALGQGPQFIFQYYREEENGRGNFPPRFSGLQFPNYSSELNVNALELDDSALYLCASSFDRAFNYGYTFGSGTRLTVV.

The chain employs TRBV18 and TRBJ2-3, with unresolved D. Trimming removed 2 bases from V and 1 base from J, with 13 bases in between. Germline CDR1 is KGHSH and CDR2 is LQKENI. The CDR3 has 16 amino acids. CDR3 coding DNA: TGTGCCAGCTCACCAGTGGCGCTAGTAGGCACAGATACGCAGTATTTT. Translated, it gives CASSPVALVGTDTQYF.

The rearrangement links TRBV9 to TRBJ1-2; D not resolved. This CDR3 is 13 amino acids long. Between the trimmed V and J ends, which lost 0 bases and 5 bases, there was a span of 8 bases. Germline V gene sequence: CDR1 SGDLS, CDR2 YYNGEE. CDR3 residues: CASSVDVEYGYTF. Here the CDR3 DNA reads TGTGCCAGCAGCGTAGATGTTGAGTATGGCTACACCTTC.

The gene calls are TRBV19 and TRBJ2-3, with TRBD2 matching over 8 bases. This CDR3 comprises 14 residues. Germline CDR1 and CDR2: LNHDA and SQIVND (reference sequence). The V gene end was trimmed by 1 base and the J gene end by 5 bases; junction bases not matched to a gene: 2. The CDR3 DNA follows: TGTGCCAGTAGTATAGCGGGGGGGCAAGATACGCAGTATTTT. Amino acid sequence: CASSIAGGQDTQYF.

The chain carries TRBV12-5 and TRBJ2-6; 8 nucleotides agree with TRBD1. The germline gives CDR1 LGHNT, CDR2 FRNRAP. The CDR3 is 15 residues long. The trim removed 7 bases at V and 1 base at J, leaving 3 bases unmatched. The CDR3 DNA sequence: TGTGCTAGTGCGACAGGGGTATCTGGGGCCAACGTCCTGACTTTC. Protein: CASATGVSGANVLTF.

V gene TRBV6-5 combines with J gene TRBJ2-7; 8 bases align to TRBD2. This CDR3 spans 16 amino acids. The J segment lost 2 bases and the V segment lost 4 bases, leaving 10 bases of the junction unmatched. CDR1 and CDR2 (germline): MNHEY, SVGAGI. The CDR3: CASSSGVAGFPYEQYF. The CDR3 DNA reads TGTGCCAGCAGTTCTGGGGTAGCGGGATTCCCCTACGAGCAGTACTTC.

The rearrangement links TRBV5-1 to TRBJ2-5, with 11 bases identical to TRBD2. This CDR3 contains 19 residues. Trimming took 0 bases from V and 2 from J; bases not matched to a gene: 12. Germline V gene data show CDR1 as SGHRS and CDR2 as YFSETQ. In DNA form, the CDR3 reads TGCGCCAGCAGCTTGGCCCGACACAGACTAGCGGGGACTCAAGAGACCCAGTACTTC. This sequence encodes CASSLARHRLAGTQETQYF.

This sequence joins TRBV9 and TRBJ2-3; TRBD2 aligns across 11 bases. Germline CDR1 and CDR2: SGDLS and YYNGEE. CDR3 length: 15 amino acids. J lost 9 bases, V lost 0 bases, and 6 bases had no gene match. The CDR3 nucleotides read TGTGCCAGCAGCGTAGTAGCGGGAGGGGTGGACACGCAGTATTTT. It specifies CASSVVAGGVDTQYF. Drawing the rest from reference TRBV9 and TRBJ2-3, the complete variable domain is DSGVTQTPKHLITATGQRVTLRCSPRSGDLSVYWYQQSLDQGLQFLIQYYNGEERAKGNILERFSAQQFPDLHSELNLSSLELGDSALYFCASSVVAGGVDTQYFGPGTRLTVL.